Below are 25 T cell receptor beta chains sequenced from a single sample in a study of blood T cell repertoires in COVID-19 (dated by TCRdb to 2020 to 2021). Preparation of the library involved the immunoSEQ multiplex PCR assay. Drawn from immuneACCESS, this table holds only the in-frame rearrangements with V and J called that TCRdb kept. Clones are partly lost; checked studies trace under half to an unresolved V gene and leave the rest unexplained. In all, the sample holds under 120,000 clones, and less than 85% of those were seen once. The ten largest account for more than 20% of the sample. Material: peripheral blood. Receptors originate from a man between 70 and 80 years old with active or convalescent COVID-19.

This clone came up once. V is TRBV24-1 and J is TRBJ2-3; 7 positions match TRBD1. CDR1 and CDR2 (germline): KGHDR, SFDVKD. The CDR3 is 15 residues long. With V trimmed by 4 bases and J by 2 bases, 5 bases remained unmatched. CDR3 nucleotide sequence: TGTGCCACCAGTGACCTGACAGGGCACACAGATACGCAGTATTTT. It translates to CATSDLTGHTDTQYF.

The chain uses TRBV29-1 and TRBJ1-1; D is uncertain. This CDR3 spans 13 amino acids. Trimming shortened V by 7 bases and J by 4 bases, and 16 bases separated the two germline ends. Germline V CDR1 and CDR2: SQVTM, ANQGSEA. This chain's CDR3 is CSGGETGITEAFF. The CDR3 region has the DNA TGCAGCGGGGGTGAGACCGGGATCACTGAAGCTTTCTTT.

The rearrangement uses TRBV3-1 (or the pseudogene TRBV3-2) and TRBJ1-3, with 9 bases matching TRBD1. Germline-derived CDR1 and CDR2 are LGHDT and YNNKEL (reference sequence). This CDR3 region has 15 residues. After removal of 2 bases from V and 3 bases from J, the junction contained 2 bases not matched to a gene. CDR3 DNA sequence: TGTGCCAGCAGCCAAACAGGGGGCTTTGGAAACACCATATATTTT. This translates into CASSQTGGFGNTIYF.

This clone turned up a few times. This chain joins TRBV6-2 or TRBV6-3 and TRBJ1-5; D unresolved. Per the germline V gene, CDR1 is MNHEY and CDR2 is SVGEGT. The length of the CDR3 is 13 residues. Trimming took 6 bases from V and 4 from J, leaving 10 bases between them. The CDR3 coding sequence is TGTGCCAGCAGCCCTCAACTTAATCAGCCCCAGCATTTT. Amino acids: CASSPQLNQPQHF.

The chain is built from TRBV10-3 and TRBJ1-1; unclear D gene. From germline, CDR1 is ENHRY and CDR2 SYGVKD. The CDR3 loop spans 14 amino acids. V was shortened by 3 bases and J by 4 bases, with 12 bases between the two germline ends. In DNA form, the CDR3 reads TGTGCCATCAGTGACCGGGGTAGAGTCACTGAAGCTTTCTTT. Protein product: CAISDRGRVTEAFF.

Details on this clone: Germline and junction disagree at one end, which may indicate a read error. The V call is TRBV3-1 (or the pseudogene TRBV3-2), the J call TRBJ2-7; 12 bases match TRBD2. Germline CDR1 LGHDT, CDR2 YNNKEL (reference sequence). This CDR3 contains 13 residues. The CDR3 reads CASSQGVGLAGFF. Here the CDR3 DNA reads TGTGCCAGCAGCCAAGGGGTAGGACTAGCGGGATTCTTC.

The V and J genes are TRBV19 and TRBJ1-4; no reliable D call. This CDR3 is 14 amino acids long. Trimming took off 3 bases at V and 7 bases at J, with 12 bases between the two ends. CDR1 LNHDA and CDR2 SQIVND come from the germline V gene (reference sequence). The CDR3 loop is CASSIEGRPEKLFF. DNA for the CDR3: TGTGCCAGTAGTATCGAAGGGAGGCCTGAAAAACTGTTTTTT.

This clone is a singleton in its sample. The rearrangement joins TRBV6-5 to TRBJ1-6, with a weak D call TRBD1 (5 bases). Trimming took 11 bases from V and 7 from J, leaving 15 bases between them. The germline V gene has CDR1 MNHEY and CDR2 SVGAGI. The CDR3 is made up of 13 amino acids. The CDR3 loop reads CACLDMLNSPLHF. The CDR3 DNA sequence: TGTGCCTGCCTGGACATGTTGAATTCACCCCTCCACTTT.

This clone appeared a few times. This sequence joins TRBV7-9 and TRBJ2-4; D unclear. CDR3 size: 13 residues. V was pared by 0 bases and J by 6 bases, with 6 bases between. Germline values: CDR1 SEHNR, CDR2 FQNEAQ (reference sequence). DNA of the CDR3: TGTGCCAGCAGCTTAGCGAGCGCAAACATTCAGTACTTC. This translates into CASSLASANIQYF. The entire variable domain, with the rest obtained from reference TRBV7-9 and TRBJ2-4, is as follows: DTGVSQNPRHKITKRGQNVTFRCDPISEHNRLYWYRQTLGQGPEFLTYFQNEAQLEKSRLLSDRFSAERPKGSFSTLEIQRTEQGDSAMYLCASSLASANIQYFGAGTRLSVL.

In its sample, this clone was seen a few times. The V call is TRBV18, the J call TRBJ1-6, with 8 bases that match TRBD1. CDR1 and CDR2 (germline): KGHSH, LQKENI. Germline trimming cut 3 bases from V and 8 bases from J; bases unmatched to any gene: 0. This CDR3 spans 13 amino acids. In DNA form, the CDR3 reads TGTGCCAGCTCACCGGACAGGGATTCACCCCTCCACTTT. Its protein product is CASSPDRDSPLHF.

This clone was observed once. The genes are TRBV10-2 and TRBJ2-5; D is possibly TRBD2 (6 bases). This CDR3 contains 14 residues. The germline V gene encodes CDR1 WSHSY and CDR2 SAAADI. Trimming shortened V by 6 bases and J by 4 bases, and 15 bases separated the two germline ends. CDR3 DNA sequence: TGCGCCAGCAGGCGGGGCCGAGGAGGAGAGACCCAGTACTTC. This codes for CASRRGRGGETQYF.

This sequence joins TRBV7-8 and TRBJ1-1, with D possibly being TRBD1 (5 bases). The CDR3 spans 14 residues. V shed 2 bases and J shed 3 bases, with 10 bases lying between them. Looked up from germline, CDR1 is SGHVS and CDR2 is FQNEAQ. The CDR3, as DNA: TGTGCCAGCAGCTTATTGGGGGAGGACACTGAAGCTTTCTTT. Translated, it gives CASSLLGEDTEAFF.

The rearrangement joins TRBV4-2 to TRBJ1-5, with D perhaps matching TRBD1 (6 bases). Deletions cut 0 bases from V and 8 bases from J, with 11 bases between. This CDR3 has 14 residues. The V gene's germline CDR1 is LGHNA and CDR2 YNFKEQ. The CDR3 sequence is CASSQERGAKPQHF. CDR3 sequence (DNA): TGTGCCAGCAGCCAAGAACGGGGGGCGAAGCCCCAGCATTTT.

This clone occurred once. The CDR3 loop is CASSLDSSGANVLTF. In DNA, the CDR3 is TGTGCCAGCAGTTTAGACAGCTCTGGGGCCAACGTCCTGACTTTC. This sequence joins TRBV2 and TRBJ2-6; TRBD1 might be the D (5 bases). This CDR3 is 15 amino acids long. Trimming removed 5 bases at V and 0 bases at J, with 8 bases between. The V gene's germline CDR1 is SNHLY and CDR2 FYNNEI.

CDR3 nucleotide sequence: TGTGCCAGCAGTTCTCCGGGACAGGTGTGGGCTGAAGCTTTCTTT. Its translation: CASSSPGQVWAEAFF. This sequence joins TRBV28 and TRBJ1-1, with TRBD1 identical over 8 bases. The CDR3 extends over 15 amino acids. The trim removed 4 bases at V and 6 bases at J, leaving 10 bases unmatched. The germline gives CDR1 MDHEN, CDR2 SYDVKM.

The CDR3: CASSFTGARGGELFF. The CDR3 nucleotides are TGTGCCAGCAGCTTCACGGGCGCACGGGGCGGGGAGCTGTTTTTT. The chain uses TRBV11-3 and TRBJ2-2; D is possibly TRBD2 (5 bases). This CDR3 has 15 amino acids. Germline values: CDR1 SGHNT, CDR2 YENEEA. V was clipped by 3 bases and J by 7 bases, with 15 bases between them.

The V and J genes are TRBV6-2 or TRBV6-3 and TRBJ1-5; 7 bases are a match to TRBD1. From germline, CDR1 is MNHEY and CDR2 SVGEGT. V gave up 2 bases and J gave up 4 bases; unmatched junction bases: 23. This CDR3 comprises 21 residues. In DNA form, the CDR3 reads TGTGCCAGCAGTTACCTCTTCCGACAGGGAAAACCAAATATAGCAAATCAGCCCCAGCATTTT. It yields the protein CASSYLFRQGKPNIANQPQHF.

The V and J genes are TRBV5-1 and TRBJ1-3; 9 positions match TRBD1. This CDR3 has 17 residues. Unmatched junction bases numbered 8, after V lost 4 bases and J lost 0 bases. The germline V gene encodes CDR1 SGHRS and CDR2 YFSETQ. In DNA form, the CDR3 reads TGCGCCAGCAGCACAATGACAGGGGGAAGCTCTGGAAACACCATATATTTT. This codes for CASSTMTGGSSGNTIYF.

The chain recombines TRBV18 with TRBJ1-4; 7 bases agree with TRBD1. The V gene end was trimmed by 3 bases and the J gene end by 7 bases; junction bases not matched to a gene: 5. There are 14 residues in the CDR3. Germline CDR1 is KGHSH and CDR2 is LQKENI. CDR3 in amino acids: CASSPQGVGEKLFF. The DNA of the CDR3 is TGTGCCAGCTCACCTCAGGGGGTCGGTGAAAAACTGTTTTTT.

The rearrangement links TRBV9 to TRBJ1-1; D might be TRBD1 (5 bases). Germline CDR1 and CDR2: SGDLS and YYNGEE. V was cut by 0 bases and J by 3 bases, with 12 bases left in between. This CDR3 is 15 amino acids long. This CDR3 reads CASSVAPRVDTEAFF. The CDR3 DNA is TGTGCCAGCAGCGTAGCGCCCAGGGTGGACACTGAAGCTTTCTTT.

This chain links TRBV5-1 with TRBJ1-3; D uncertain. CDR3 length: 15 residues. The V end was cut by 1 base, the J end by 2 bases, with 10 bases between. The germline V gene has CDR1 SGHRS and CDR2 YFSETQ. As DNA, the CDR3 is TGCGCCAGCAGCTTGAGCGGGGTTGCTGGAAACACCATATATTTT. As protein: CASSLSGVAGNTIYF.

This clone showed up just a few times. DNA of the CDR3: TGTGCCAGCGCCACAGGTTATAGCAATCAGCCCCAGCATTTT. Protein: CASATGYSNQPQHF. The chain combines TRBV28 with TRBJ1-5, with a possible D match to TRBD1 (5 bases). This CDR3 is 14 amino acids long. Germline V lookup: CDR1 MDHEN, CDR2 SYDVKM. Trimming took off 8 bases at V and 0 bases at J, with 11 bases between the two ends. The complete variable domain, with remaining parts taken from reference TRBV28 and TRBJ1-5, reads DVKVTQSSRYLVKRTGEKVFLECVQDMDHENMFWYRQDPGLGLRLIYFSYDVKMKEKGDIPEGYSVSREKKERFSLILESASTNQTSMYLCASATGYSNQPQHFGDGTRLSIL.

The chain joins TRBV5-1 to TRBJ1-1; no definite D call. V gave up 7 bases and J gave up 8 bases, with 18 bases separating them. The CDR3 length is 13 residues. CDR1 and CDR2 (germline): SGHRS, YFSETQ. The CDR3 bases are TGCGCCAGCCAAGAGGGCGCGGATGGGGAAGCTTTCTTT. Its translation: CASQEGADGEAFF.

The chain uses TRBV18 and TRBJ1-3; tentatively, D is TRBD1 (6 bases). Germline assignment: CDR1 KGHSH and CDR2 LQKENI. This CDR3 contains 17 residues. V was pared by 5 bases and J by 0 bases, with 17 bases between. The CDR3 region has the DNA TGTGCCAGCTCAAAGACCGGGGGGCTGGACTCTGGAAACACCATATATTTT. Translated, it gives CASSKTGGLDSGNTIYF. Based on the CDR3 plus reference TRBV18 and TRBJ1-3, the full variable domain is NAGVMQNPRHLVRRRGQEARLRCSPMKGHSHVYWYRQLPEEGLKFMVYLQKENIIDESGMPKERFSAEFPKEGPSILRIQQVVRGDSAAYFCASSKTGGLDSGNTIYFGEGSWLTVV.

This rearrangement joins TRBV19 to TRBJ2-7; 13 nucleotides match TRBD2. Looked up from germline, CDR1 is LNHDA and CDR2 is SQIVND (reference sequence). The length of the CDR3 is 16 residues. The J segment lost 5 bases and the V segment lost 4 bases, leaving 8 bases of the junction unmatched. CDR3 region: CASSRRLAGGRNEQYF. The CDR3 nucleotides read TGTGCCAGTAGTAGAAGACTAGCGGGGGGCCGAAACGAGCAGTACTTC.